This T cell receptor (beta chain) was documented in a study of blood T cell repertoires in COVID-19. About the study: COVID-19 samples from acute and convalescent phases originated in the United States, Italy and Spain. From T cells, B-cell-depleted T cells, or PBMCs came the material, which was cDNA or gDNA.

As for this clone: The same CDR3 arises from other DNA sequences in this sample as well.

The authors' processing: Estimation of nucleated cell counts relied on the amplification of reference gene primers. Sequencing used immunoSEQ multiplex PCR; TCRdb keeps in-frame clones, though not all of them. The V and J calls and clone size come from that table; D and trimming were worked out from the DNA. The table lists more than 25,000 clones, approximately 80% of them singletons. Germline V gives CDR1 SGHRS, CDR2 YFSETQ. The CDR3 extends over 14 amino acids. Trimming stripped 0 bases from V and 0 bases from J, with 4 bases between. The chain recombines TRBV5-1 with TRBJ1-3; no definite D call. The material sequenced was peripheral blood. This receptor was taken from a man aged 70 or older with active COVID-19. The CDR3 loop reads CASSLGSSGNTIYF. CDR3 DNA sequence: TGCGCCAGCAGCTTGGGGAGCTCTGGAAACACCATATATTTT.